Listed here are 3 T cell receptor beta chains from one sample, sequenced in a study of blood T cell repertoires in COVID-19. Clones were sequenced by immunoSEQ multiplex PCR, and TCRdb holds only the in-frame ones, with some missing. The sample comprises about 120,000 clones, just over 90% of which are singletons, and 1.8% rests with the top ten. The specimen sequenced was peripheral blood. The source of these receptors is a human donor with active COVID-19. The donor label of this sample is uncertain.

The chain combines TRBV19 with TRBJ1-2; 10 nucleotides agree with TRBD1. V shed 6 bases and J 7 bases; nucleotides not matched to a gene: 11. Germline-derived CDR1 and CDR2 are LNHDA and SQIVND (reference sequence). The CDR3 runs to 15 residues. The CDR3 sequence is CASSKGTGDSLGYTF. CDR3 DNA: TGTGCCAGTAGCAAGGGGACAGGGGATTCTCTTGGCTACACCTTC. Variable domain in full (rest from reference TRBV19 and TRBJ1-2): DGGITQSPKYLFRKEGQNVTLSCEQNLNHDAMYWYRQDPGQGLRLIYYSQIVNDFQKGDIAEGYSVSREKKESFPLTVTSAQKNPTAFYLCASSKGTGDSLGYTFGSGTRLTVV.

This clone was recorded only once. This rearrangement joins TRBV12-3 or TRBV12-4 to TRBJ1-1; TRBD1 matches 7 bases. The J segment lost 4 bases and the V segment lost 3 bases, leaving 2 bases of the junction unmatched. The CDR3 is made up of 13 amino acids. The CDR3: CASSFTGVTEAFF. CDR3 DNA sequence: TGTGCCAGCAGTTTCACAGGGGTCACTGAAGCTTTCTTT.

V usage is TRBV12-3 or TRBV12-4 and J usage is TRBJ2-5; 10 positions match TRBD2. Unmatched junction bases numbered 0, after V lost 6 bases and J lost 2 bases. The CDR3 covers 13 residues. The CDR3 spells CASRTSGQETQYF. The DNA for the CDR3 is TGTGCCAGCAGGACTAGCGGGCAAGAGACCCAGTACTTC.